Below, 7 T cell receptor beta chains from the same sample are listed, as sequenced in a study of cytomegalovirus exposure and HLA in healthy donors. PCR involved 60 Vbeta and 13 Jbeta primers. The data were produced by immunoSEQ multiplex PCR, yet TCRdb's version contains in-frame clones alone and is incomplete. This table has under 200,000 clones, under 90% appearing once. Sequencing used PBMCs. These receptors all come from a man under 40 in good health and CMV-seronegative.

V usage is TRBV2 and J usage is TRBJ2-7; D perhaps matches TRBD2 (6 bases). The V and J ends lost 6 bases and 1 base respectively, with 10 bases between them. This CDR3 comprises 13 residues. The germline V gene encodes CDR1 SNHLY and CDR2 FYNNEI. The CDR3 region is CASSPRESYEQYF. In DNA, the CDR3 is TGTGCCAGCAGCCCTCGGGAGTCCTACGAGCAGTACTTC.

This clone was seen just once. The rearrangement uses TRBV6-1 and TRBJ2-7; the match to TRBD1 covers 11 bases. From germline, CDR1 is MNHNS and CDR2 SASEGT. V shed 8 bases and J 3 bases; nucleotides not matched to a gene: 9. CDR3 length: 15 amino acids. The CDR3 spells CASYIVGTGGYEQYF. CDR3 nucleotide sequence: TGTGCCAGCTATATTGTCGGGACAGGGGGCTACGAGCAGTACTTC.

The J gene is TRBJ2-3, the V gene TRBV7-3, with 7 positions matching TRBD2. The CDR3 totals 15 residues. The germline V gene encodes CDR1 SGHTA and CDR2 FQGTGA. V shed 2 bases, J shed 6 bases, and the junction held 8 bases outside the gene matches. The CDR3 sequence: CASSLRGGGEDTQYF. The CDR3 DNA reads TGTGCCAGCAGCTTACGTGGGGGAGGGGAGGATACGCAGTATTTT. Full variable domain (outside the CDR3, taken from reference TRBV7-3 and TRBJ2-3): GAGVSQTPSNKVTEKGKYVELRCDPISGHTALYWYRQSLGQGPEFLIYFQGTGAADDSGLPNDRFFAVRPEGSVSTLKIQRTERGDSAVYLCASSLRGGGEDTQYFGPGTRLTVL.

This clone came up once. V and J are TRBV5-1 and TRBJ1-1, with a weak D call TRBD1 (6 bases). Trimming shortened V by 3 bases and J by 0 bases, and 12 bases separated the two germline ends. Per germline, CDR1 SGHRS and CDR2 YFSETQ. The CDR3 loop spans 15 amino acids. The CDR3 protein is CASSSGTTMNTEAFF. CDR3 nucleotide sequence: TGCGCCAGCAGCTCCGGGACAACTATGAACACTGAAGCTTTCTTT. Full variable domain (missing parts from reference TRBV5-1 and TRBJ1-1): KAGVTQTPRYLIKTRGQQVTLSCSPISGHRSVSWYQQTPGQGLQFLFEYFSETQRNKGNFPGRFSGRQFSNSRSEMNVSTLELGDSALYLCASSSGTTMNTEAFFGQGTRLTVV.

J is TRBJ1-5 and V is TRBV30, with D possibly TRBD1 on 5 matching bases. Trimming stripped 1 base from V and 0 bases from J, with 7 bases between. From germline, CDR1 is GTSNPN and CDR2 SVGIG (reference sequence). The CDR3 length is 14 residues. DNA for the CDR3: TGTGCCTGGAGTGAAGGGGTTAGCAATCAGCCCCAGCATTTT. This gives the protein CAWSEGVSNQPQHF. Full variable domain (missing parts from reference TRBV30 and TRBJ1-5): SQTIHQWPATLVQPVGSPLSLECTVEGTSNPNLYWYRQAAGRGLQLLFYSVGIGQISSEVPQNLSASRPQDRQFILSSKKLLLSDSGFYLCAWSEGVSNQPQHFGDGTRLSIL.

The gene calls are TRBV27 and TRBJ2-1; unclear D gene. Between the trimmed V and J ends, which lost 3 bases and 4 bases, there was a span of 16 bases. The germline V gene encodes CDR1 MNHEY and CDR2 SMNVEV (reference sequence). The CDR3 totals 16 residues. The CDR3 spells CASSFGGIPGYNEQFF. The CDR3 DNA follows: TGTGCCAGCAGTTTTGGCGGAATCCCGGGTTACAATGAGCAGTTCTTC.

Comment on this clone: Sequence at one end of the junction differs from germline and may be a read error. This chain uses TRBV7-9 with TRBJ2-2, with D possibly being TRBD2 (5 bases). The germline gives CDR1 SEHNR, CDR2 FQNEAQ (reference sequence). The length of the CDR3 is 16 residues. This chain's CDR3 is CSSSLAALAATGELFF. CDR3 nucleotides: TGTTCCAGCAGCTTAGCAGCCCTAGCTGCCACCGGGGAGCTGTTTTTT.